The next 5 T cell receptor beta chains were all read from a single sample in a study of cytomegalovirus exposure and HLA in healthy donors. The PCR ran on 60 Vbeta and 13 Jbeta primers. Sequencing used immunoSEQ multiplex PCR; TCRdb keeps in-frame clones, though not all of them. The sample has 100,000 to 150,000 clones, 70% to 80% seen once; the top ten hold around 4%. The source material was PBMCs. The receptors originated from a man in his forties or fifties in good health and CMV-seropositive.

This chain connects TRBV11-2 to TRBJ2-6, with D perhaps matching TRBD2 (7 bases). Trimming pared 2 bases from V and 1 base from J, leaving 18 bases between. Germline values: CDR1 SGHAT, CDR2 FQNNGV. This CDR3 is 19 amino acids long. CDR3 protein: CASSLWEGVPKSGANVLTF. CDR3 in DNA: TGTGCCAGCAGCTTATGGGAGGGGGTCCCTAAGTCTGGGGCCAACGTCCTGACTTTC.

V usage is TRBV20-1 and J usage is TRBJ1-1; maybe TRBD1 (6 bases). CDR1 DFQATT and CDR2 SNEGSKA come from the germline V gene (reference sequence). This CDR3 spans 11 amino acids. Deletions cut 3 bases from V and 7 bases from J, with 9 bases between. For the CDR3, the DNA is TGCAGTGCTAGGGCGACAGGTGAAGCTTTCTTT. Its protein is CSARATGEAFF.

CDR3 protein: CASSVGIGGEYEQYF. The DNA for the CDR3 is TGTGCCAGCAGCGTAGGTATAGGGGGCGAGTACGAGCAGTACTTC. The chain recombines TRBV9 with TRBJ2-7; 7 bases align to TRBD1. CDR1 SGDLS and CDR2 YYNGEE come from the germline V gene. V trimming: 0 bases; J trimming: 4 bases; junction bases outside the gene matches: 7. The CDR3 totals 15 residues. Looking up the rest from reference TRBV9 and TRBJ2-7 gives the full variable domain: DSGVTQTPKHLITATGQRVTLRCSPRSGDLSVYWYQQSLDQGLQFLIQYYNGEERAKGNILERFSAQQFPDLHSELNLSSLELGDSALYFCASSVGIGGEYEQYFGPGTRLTVT.

This rearrangement joins TRBV6-1 to TRBJ2-1; possible D gene TRBD1, 6 bases. Germline V gene data show CDR1 as MNHNS and CDR2 as SASEGT. The CDR3 is made up of 12 amino acids. Deletions cut 7 bases from V and 8 bases from J, with 12 bases between. The CDR3 protein is CASTTKGDEQFF. The DNA of the CDR3 is TGTGCCAGCACTACTAAGGGGGATGAGCAGTTCTTC.

The V and J genes are TRBV18 and TRBJ1-1, with D tentatively TRBD1 (6 bases). V was clipped by 3 bases and J by 0 bases, with 8 bases between them. CDR3 length: 14 amino acids. CDR1 KGHSH and CDR2 LQKENI come from the germline V gene. The CDR3 DNA is TGTGCCAGCTCACCGACAGGAATGAACACTGAAGCTTTCTTT. Translation: CASSPTGMNTEAFF.